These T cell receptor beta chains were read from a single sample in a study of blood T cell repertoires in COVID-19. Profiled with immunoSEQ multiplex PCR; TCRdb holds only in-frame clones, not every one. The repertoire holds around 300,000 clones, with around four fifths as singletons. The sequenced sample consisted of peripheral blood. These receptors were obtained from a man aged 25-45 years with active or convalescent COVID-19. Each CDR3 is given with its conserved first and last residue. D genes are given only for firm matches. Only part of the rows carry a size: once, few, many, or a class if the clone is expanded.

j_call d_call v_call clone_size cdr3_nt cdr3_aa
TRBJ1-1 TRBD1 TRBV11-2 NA TGTGCCAGCAGCTGGACAGGGAACACTGAAGCTTTCTTT CASSWTGNTEAFF
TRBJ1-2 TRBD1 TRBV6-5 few TGTGCCAGCAGTAACAGGGGTGGCTACACCTTC CASSNRGGYTF
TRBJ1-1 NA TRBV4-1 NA TGCGCCAGCAGCCAAAGAATTTATGGGGGGAAGTACACTGAAGCTTTCTTT CASSQRIYGGKYTEAFF
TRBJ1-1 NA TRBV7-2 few TGTGCCAGCAGCTTACGGCGGGCGACGAGGCAGTCTAGGTCTGAAGCTTTCTTT CASSLRRATRQSRSEAFF
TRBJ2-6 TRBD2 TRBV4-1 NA TGCGCCAGCAGCCAAGGCCTAGCGGGAAGGGTGGGATCTGGGGCCAACGTCCTGACTTTC CASSQGLAGRVGSGANVLTF
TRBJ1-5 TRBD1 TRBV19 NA TGTGCCAGTAGTATACCCAGGGGGTCCAATCAGCCCCAGCATTTT CASSIPRGSNQPQHF
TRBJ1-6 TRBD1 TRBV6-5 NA TGTGCCAGCAGTAACAGGGGGCAGGAATCACCCCTCCACTTT CASSNRGQESPLHF
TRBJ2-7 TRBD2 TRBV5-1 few TGCGCCAGCAGCATGGAGACTAGCGGTGAGCAGTACTTC CASSMETSGEQYF
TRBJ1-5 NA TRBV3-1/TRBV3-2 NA TGTGCCAGCAGCCAAGATGTGACAACCACAGGGAAGCCCCAGCATTTT CASSQDVTTTGKPQHF
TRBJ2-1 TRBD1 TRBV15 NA TGTGCCACCAGCCGAGTGGACAGGGTGGCCTACAATGAGCAGTTCTTC CATSRVDRVAYNEQFF
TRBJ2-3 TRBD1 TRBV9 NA TGTGCCAGCAGTGCGACAGGGGGCTGGACAGATACGCAGTATTTT CASSATGGWTDTQYF
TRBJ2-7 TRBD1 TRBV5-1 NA TGCGCCAGCAGCTTTGGCCCCGGGACAGGGTCCACCTACGAGCAGTACTTC CASSFGPGTGSTYEQYF
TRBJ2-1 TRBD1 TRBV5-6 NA TGTGCCAGCAGCTTCTCCCAGACAGGGTCCCTATACAATGAGCAGTTCTTC CASSFSQTGSLYNEQFF
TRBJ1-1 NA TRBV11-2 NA TGTGCCAGCAGCTTACCAGGGGCCAACACTGAAGCTTTCTTT CASSLPGANTEAFF
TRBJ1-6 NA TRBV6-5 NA TGTGCCAGCAGCAAAGGCAGGGGTAATTCACCCCTCCACTTT CASSKGRGNSPLHF
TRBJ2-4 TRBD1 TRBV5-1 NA TGCGCCAGCAGCTTGGAGGGGACAGGGCCCAAAAACATTCAGTACTTC CASSLEGTGPKNIQYF
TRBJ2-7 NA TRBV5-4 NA TGTGCCAGCAGCTTGGGGCAGGCCACCTACGAGCAGTACTTC CASSLGQATYEQYF